A selection of T cell receptor beta chains follows, all from one sample in a study of T cell changes during pregnancy in multiple sclerosis. Method: immunoSEQ multiplex PCR; TCRdb's copy keeps in-frame clones and lacks some. Of about 92,000 clones listed, more than 90% are singletons. The sample here was peripheral blood, taken in the first trimester of pregnancy. The receptors originated from a female donor with multiple sclerosis, enrolled in a pregnancy study. Each CDR3 is given with its conserved first and last residue. The D gene is left open where the match is weak. Size values are once, few and many counts, or a class for expanded clones, and some rows have none.

TRBJ2-3,TRBD1,NA,TRBV7-9,14,CASSQQGTTDTQYF,TGTGCCAGCAGTCAACAGGGGACCACAGATACGCAGTATTTT
TRBJ1-5,NA,NA,TRBV4-1,15,CASSQGDISNQPQHF,TGCGCCAGCAGCCAAGGGGACATTAGCAATCAGCCCCAGCATTTT
TRBJ2-7,TRBD2,NA,TRBV28,16,CASSLSSSGSSYEQYF,TGTGCCAGCAGTTTATCGTCTAGCGGGAGCTCCTACGAGCAGTACTTC
TRBJ2-7,TRBD2,NA,TRBV19,14,CASSMTGGSYEQYF,TGTGCCAGTAGTATGACGGGAGGGTCCTACGAGCAGTACTTC
TRBJ2-7,TRBD2,NA,TRBV4-2,14,CASSGTSGISEQYF,TGTGCCAGCAGCGGGACTAGCGGAATTAGCGAGCAGTACTTC
TRBJ2-1,TRBD2,NA,TRBV6-5,13,CASSPGLAGKQFF,TGTGCCAGCAGCCCCGGACTAGCGGGAAAGCAGTTCTTC
TRBJ2-3,TRBD2,once,TRBV28,16,CASSPTPSGRADTQYF,TGTGCCAGCAGTCCCACCCCTAGCGGGAGGGCAGATACGCAGTATTTT
TRBJ1-4,NA,once,TRBV28,14,CASSRGGSGGKLFF,TGTGCCAGCAGTCGGGGGGGGAGCGGGGGAAAACTGTTTTTT
TRBJ1-5,NA,NA,TRBV28,14,CASSLQGSLQPQHF,TGTGCCAGCAGTTTACAGGGTTCGTTACAGCCCCAGCATTTT
TRBJ2-3,TRBD2,NA,TRBV16,17,CASSQGLAGVGTDTQYF,TGTGCCAGCAGCCAAGGGCTAGCGGGAGTTGGCACAGATACGCAGTATTTT
TRBJ1-5,TRBD1,NA,TRBV11-2,17,CASSLGQGGKGNQPQHF,TGTGCCAGCAGCTTAGGACAGGGGGGAAAGGGCAATCAGCCCCAGCATTTT
TRBJ1-1,NA,NA,TRBV6-5,12,CASSGRERDAFF,TGTGCCAGCAGTGGACGGGAGAGGGACGCTTTCTTT
TRBJ2-2,TRBD2,NA,TRBV4-2,15,CASSQGTSDTGELFF,TGTGCCAGCAGCCAAGGGACTAGCGACACCGGGGAGCTGTTTTTT
TRBJ2-5,NA,once,TRBV15,14,CATSRRFRSETQYF,TGTGCCACCAGCAGGCGTTTTCGTTCGGAGACCCAGTACTTC
TRBJ1-1,NA,NA,TRBV6-5,15,CASSPGELMNTEAFF,TGTGCCAGCAGTCCAGGGGAATTGATGAACACTGAAGCTTTCTTT
TRBJ2-1,NA,NA,TRBV4-1,14,CASSQDLGGDEQFF,TGCGCCAGCAGCCAAGATTTAGGCGGCGATGAGCAGTTCTTC
TRBJ1-2,TRBD1,NA,TRBV9,13,CASSSDRDYGYTF,TGTGCCAGCAGCAGCGACAGGGACTATGGCTACACCTTC
TRBJ2-7,NA,NA,TRBV28,15,CASSFGGLRSHEQYF,TGTGCCAGCAGTTTCGGCGGCCTAAGAAGCCACGAGCAGTACTTC
TRBJ2-7,TRBD1,NA,TRBV6-6,16,CASSPPIATGAYEQYF,TGTGCCAGCAGTCCACCCATCGCGACAGGGGCCTACGAGCAGTACTTC
TRBJ1-2,NA,NA,TRBV15,13,CATSRAGGDGYTF,TGTGCCACCAGCAGAGCTGGGGGGGATGGCTACACCTTC
TRBJ1-1,NA,NA,TRBV4-3,15,CASSQDLTGGTEAFF,TGCGCCAGCAGCCAAGATCTAACGGGGGGTACTGAAGCTTTCTTT
TRBJ2-1,TRBD1,NA,TRBV30,14,CAWRQGGLDDEQFF,TGTGCCTGGAGACAAGGGGGCCTGGACGATGAGCAGTTCTTC
TRBJ1-2,TRBD1,NA,TRBV19,11,CASSEGGPSTF,TGTGCCAGTAGTGAAGGGGGCCCAAGCACCTTC
TRBJ2-4,TRBD2,NA,TRBV4-2,17,CASSQGLAGGPTYIQYF,TGTGCCAGCAGCCAGGGACTAGCGGGAGGGCCGACTTACATTCAGTACTTC
TRBJ1-2,TRBD1,NA,TRBV6-5,15,CASSYGYRGTGGYTF,TGTGCCAGCAGTTACGGTTACAGGGGAACGGGGGGCTACACCTTC
TRBJ2-2,NA,NA,TRBV6-5,11,CASSRTGELFF,TGTGCCAGCAGCAGGACCGGGGAGCTGTTTTTT
TRBJ1-2,TRBD1,few,TRBV6-6,15,CASSAAGQARGGYTF,TGTGCCAGCAGCGCCGCTGGACAGGCCCGGGGAGGCTACACCTTC
TRBJ1-2,TRBD1,NA,TRBV19,13,CASTLGQGSRYTF,TGTGCCAGTACCCTCGGACAGGGATCACGCTACACCTTC
TRBJ1-5,TRBD1,NA,TRBV28,16,CATSPSGRGYNQPQHF,TGTGCCACCTCTCCATCCGGCAGGGGGTACAATCAGCCCCAGCATTTT
TRBJ2-5,NA,NA,TRBV13,14,CASSPSVRQETQYF,TGTGCCAGCAGCCCCTCTGTGAGGCAAGAGACCCAGTACTTC
TRBJ1-1,TRBD1,NA,TRBV6-1,13,CASGGTGWTEAFF,TGTGCCAGCGGCGGGACAGGGTGGACTGAAGCTTTCTTT
TRBJ1-5,TRBD1,NA,TRBV28,16,CASRQRQGGSNQPQHF,TGTGCCAGCAGACAAAGACAGGGGGGTAGCAATCAGCCCCAGCATTTT
TRBJ2-2,TRBD2,NA,TRBV7-6,17,CASSDTLKTGLGVGLFF,TGTGCCAGCAGCGACACCCTCAAGACGGGACTAGGGGTGGGGCTGTTTTTT
TRBJ1-1,NA,NA,TRBV5-1,16,CASSLSQGLTGTEAFF,TGCGCCAGCAGCTTGTCCCAAGGACTGACGGGGACTGAAGCTTTCTTT
TRBJ2-7,TRBD2,NA,TRBV6-1,15,CASSLGTSGSYEQYF,TGTGCCAGCAGCCTCGGGACTAGCGGGAGTTACGAGCAGTACTTC
TRBJ1-2,NA,NA,TRBV10-3,13,CAISQGFSYGYTF,TGTGCCATCAGTCAGGGCTTTTCCTATGGCTACACCTTC
TRBJ1-2,NA,NA,TRBV6-1,15,CASSEFTGYGYGYTF,TGTGCCAGCAGTGAATTCACAGGGTATGGCTATGGCTACACCTTC
TRBJ2-1,TRBD2,NA,TRBV27,15,CASSWDYGFNNEQFF,TGTGCCAGCAGTTGGGACTACGGTTTCAACAATGAGCAGTTCTTC
TRBJ1-2,NA,NA,TRBV13,13,CASSLGGSKGYTF,TGTGCCAGCAGCTTAGGAGGGAGTAAGGGCTACACCTTC
TRBJ2-7,TRBD2,NA,TRBV28,14,CASSFVGGGNEQYF,TGTGCCAGCAGTTTTGTCGGCGGGGGGAACGAGCAGTACTTC
TRBJ1-1,NA,NA,TRBV5-4,12,CASSQPPEEAFF,TGTGCCAGCAGCCAACCCCCCGAGGAAGCTTTCTTT
TRBJ2-2,TRBD2,NA,TRBV19,16,CASSRQIAGATGELFF,TGTGCCAGTAGCCGCCAGATAGCGGGAGCCACCGGGGAGCTGTTTTTT
TRBJ2-1,TRBD2,NA,TRBV19,15,CASTIMGGSHNEQFF,TGTGCCAGTACCATAATGGGGGGGTCCCACAATGAGCAGTTCTTC
TRBJ2-7,TRBD2,once,TRBV27,12,CASSISGYEQYF,TGTGCCAGCAGTATTAGCGGGTACGAGCAGTACTTC
TRBJ2-7,NA,NA,TRBV4-1,14,CASSPPGLGDEQYF,TGCGCCAGCAGCCCTCCGGGACTGGGGGACGAGCAGTACTTC
TRBJ1-5,NA,NA,TRBV28,16,CASSLTGQLSNQPQHF,TGTGCCAGCAGTTTGACCGGACAGCTTAGCAATCAGCCCCAGCATTTT
TRBJ2-7,TRBD2,NA,TRBV10-1,15,CASSDVSSGTYEQYF,TGCGCCAGCAGTGACGTGTCTAGCGGCACCTACGAGCAGTACTTC
TRBJ1-5,NA,NA,TRBV7-8,15,CASSLTPLSNQPQHF,TGTGCCAGCAGCTTAACACCCCTTAGCAATCAGCCCCAGCATTTT